The TCR beta chain described here comes from a study of follicular helper T cells after annual influenza vaccination. Study-wide background: Some donors were sampled over the 2013-2014, 2014-2015 and 2015-2016 vaccinations.

Generated by immunoSEQ multiplex PCR, the TCRdb table keeps only in-frame clones and is missing some. The table lists about 9,400 clones, roughly 85% of them singletons. Time point noted: 2015-2016 season, pre-vaccination. Donors with HIV/AIDS, active malignancy, immunomodulators or active illness were excluded. Per time point, roughly 35-100 mL of blood was sampled. Sorted cTfh were non-naive CD4+CXCR5+PD-1+, either ICOS+CD38+ or ICOS-CD38-. Unmatched junction bases numbered 9, after V lost 7 bases and J lost 5 bases. In germline, CDR1 is MDHEN, CDR2 SYDVKM. The CDR3 is made up of 14 amino acids. The sequence derives from an adult who received the influenza vaccine. The specimen comprised CXCR5+ CD38- circulating T follicular helper cells from blood, sampled on the day of influenza vaccination. Subset reported: circulating Tfh, non-naive CD4+CXCR5+PD-1+ (ICOS+CD38+ or ICOS-CD38-). The chain employs TRBV28 and TRBJ2-7; 9 nucleotides agree with TRBD1. Written as DNA, the CDR3 is TGTGCCAGCAAGGCTCCCGGGACAGGGAACGAGCAGTACTTC. Residues: CASKAPGTGNEQYF.